This T cell receptor (beta chain) was sequenced during a study of siplizumab effects on memory and regulatory T cells. This clone was observed a few times. Its specificity is unknown. Findings and limits, study-wide: The diversity of naive T cells seemed greater than that of memory cells, and their alloresponse contribution seemed major.

Assay used: immunoSEQ multiplex PCR; TCRdb lists only in-frame clones, some missing. Of about 100,000 clones listed, about 95% are singletons. CDR1 and CDR2 from the germline V gene are LNHDA and SQIVND (reference sequence). V was pared by 3 bases and J by 1 base, with 10 bases between. The CDR3 loop spans 15 amino acids. This TCR came from a human donor in good health. The rearrangement links TRBV19 to TRBJ1-5, with D perhaps TRBD1 (5 bases). The sample comprised non-Treg CD4+ T cells sorted from blood. CDR3 sequence: CASSIGGFSNQPQHF. The CDR3 DNA reads TGTGCCAGTAGTATCGGGGGTTTCAGCAATCAGCCCCAGCATTTT.